The 14 T cell receptor beta chains in this list originate from one sample, sequenced in a study of graft-versus-host responses after intestinal transplantation. These TCRs are of unknown antigen specificity. Produced via immunoSEQ multiplex PCR; TCRdb's table is partial and in-frame only. The profile covers roughly 100,000 clones, with 75% to 95% appearing a single time and over 0.15% taken by the ten largest. The sample here was unstimulated CD4+ T cells sorted from spleen or lymph node cells, taken before transplant. The receptors shown here come from a human donor who was the organ donor for an intestinal transplant.

V gene TRBV6-5 combines with J gene TRBJ2-7; D gene uncertain. The length of the CDR3 is 10 residues. Trimming took off 6 bases at V and 6 bases at J, with 6 bases between the two ends. Per the germline V gene, CDR1 is MNHEY and CDR2 is SVGAGI. The CDR3 reads CASRAREQYF. The CDR3 nucleotides are TGTGCCAGCAGAGCTCGCGAGCAGTACTTC.

V is TRBV19 and J is TRBJ1-2; D gene unclear. Deletions cut 6 bases from V and 7 bases from J, with 27 bases between. The germline V gene has CDR1 LNHDA and CDR2 SQIVND (reference sequence). There are 17 residues in the CDR3. CDR3 sequence: CASRRPLSRYTASGYTF. In DNA, the CDR3 is TGTGCCAGTAGGAGACCCCTGTCGCGCTATACCGCTAGTGGCTACACCTTC.

The chain joins TRBV5-1 to TRBJ1-3; TRBD1 might be the D (5 bases). The CDR3 spans 15 residues. Looked up from germline, CDR1 is SGHRS and CDR2 is YFSETQ. The V and J ends lost 4 bases and 2 bases respectively, with 13 bases between them. For the CDR3, the DNA is TGCGCCAGCAGCGTCAAGTGGGGGGCTGGAAACACCATATATTTT. Amino acid sequence: CASSVKWGAGNTIYF.

The rearrangement uses TRBV4-2 and TRBJ2-3; the match to TRBD2 covers 15 bases. Germline CDR1 and CDR2: LGHNA and YNFKEQ. The J segment lost 1 base and the V segment lost 2 bases, leaving 7 bases of the junction unmatched. This CDR3 has 19 residues. For the CDR3, the DNA is TGTGCCAGCAGCCAAACGGGACTAGCGGGGGGACGGGGCACAGATACGCAGTATTTT. Translating gives CASSQTGLAGGRGTDTQYF.

The chain joins TRBV9 to TRBJ2-2, with D perhaps matching TRBD1 (6 bases). Trimming pared 4 bases from V and 3 bases from J, leaving 13 bases between. The CDR3 consists of 15 residues. CDR1 is SGDLS and CDR2 is YYNGEE in the germline V gene. DNA of the CDR3: TGTGCCAGCAGCATAGGGGGAGATGACACCGGGGAGCTGTTTTTT. It is translated as CASSIGGDDTGELFF.

This chain connects TRBV4-1 to TRBJ1-2; no firm D call. CDR3 size: 15 residues. CDR1 and CDR2 from the germline V gene are MGHRA and YSYEKL. The V end was cut by 1 base, the J end by 4 bases, with 13 bases between. The CDR3 here is CASSQAESVIYGYTF. CDR3 coding DNA: TGCGCCAGCAGCCAAGCGGAGAGCGTAATCTATGGCTACACCTTC.

The gene calls are TRBV18 and TRBJ1-2; the D gene is possibly TRBD1 (6 bases). V was trimmed by 3 bases and J by 11 bases, leaving 13 bases between them. CDR3 length: 12 amino acids. Germline V gene lookup returns CDR1 KGHSH and CDR2 LQKENI. The CDR3 nucleotides read TGTGCCAGCTCACCCTCGACAGGAACTTACACCTTC. It codes for CASSPSTGTYTF.

The chain has TRBV5-1 and TRBJ2-1, with 10 bases identical to TRBD1. This CDR3 comprises 17 residues. V lost 0 bases to trimming and J lost 7 bases; unmatched junction nucleotides: 10. CDR1 is SGHRS and CDR2 is YFSETQ in the germline V gene. CDR3 region: CASSLGPGTGAGNEQFF. In DNA, the CDR3 is TGCGCCAGCAGCTTGGGGCCGGGGACAGGGGCGGGGAATGAGCAGTTCTTC.

The chain links TRBV18 to TRBJ1-6; 8 nucleotides agree with TRBD1. V lost 0 bases and J lost 9; bases outside the gene matches: 4. CDR3 length equals 15 residues. Looked up from germline, CDR1 is KGHSH and CDR2 is LQKENI. The CDR3 DNA reads TGTGCCAGCTCACCACCGACAGGGGCTTTTTCACCCCTCCACTTT. Its protein is CASSPPTGAFSPLHF.

V gene TRBV7-3 combines with J gene TRBJ2-1; 11 nucleotides match TRBD2. This CDR3 has 14 amino acids. Trimming at V came to 5 bases and at J to 12 bases, leaving 9 bases not matched to a gene. Germline V lookup: CDR1 SGHTA, CDR2 FQGTGA. The CDR3 bases are TGTGCCAGCAGCGCCGGGACTAGCGGTTCCTTGCAGTTCTTC. This codes for CASSAGTSGSLQFF.

This sequence joins TRBV14 and TRBJ1-6, with a weak D call TRBD1 (5 bases). CDR3 length equals 17 residues. Between the trimmed V and J ends, which lost 1 base and 2 bases, there was a span of 12 bases. The germline V gene has CDR1 SGHDN and CDR2 FVKESK. The CDR3 DNA follows: TGTGCCAGCAGCCAAGTTTCCGCGGGGGCCTATAATTCACCCCTCCACTTT. Translating gives CASSQVSAGAYNSPLHF.

The V gene is TRBV5-1, the J gene TRBJ1-1, with 7 positions matching TRBD1. V gave up 4 bases and J gave up 0 bases; unmatched junction bases: 3. CDR3 size: 14 residues. Germline CDR1 SGHRS, CDR2 YFSETQ. This chain's CDR3 is CASSGDSVNTEAFF. The CDR3 DNA is TGCGCCAGCAGCGGGGACAGTGTGAACACTGAAGCTTTCTTT.

The chain couples TRBV28 to TRBJ1-4; D not certain. The CDR3 is 17 amino acids. The germline CDR1 and CDR2 sequences are MDHEN and SYDVKM. V shed 2 bases and J shed 0 bases, with 13 bases lying between them. For the CDR3, the DNA is TGTGCCAGCAGTTTACCCACCCGAGTTGCAACTAATGAAAAACTGTTTTTT. This encodes CASSLPTRVATNEKLFF.

J is TRBJ2-4 and V is TRBV28; the D gene is possibly TRBD1 (6 bases). Germline CDR1 is MDHEN and CDR2 is SYDVKM. V was clipped by 1 base and J by 1 base, with 11 bases between them. The CDR3 has 16 residues. The CDR3 DNA sequence: TGTGCCAGCAGTTTATCCAGGGGATGGGCCAAAAACATTCAGTACTTC. It codes for CASSLSRGWAKNIQYF.